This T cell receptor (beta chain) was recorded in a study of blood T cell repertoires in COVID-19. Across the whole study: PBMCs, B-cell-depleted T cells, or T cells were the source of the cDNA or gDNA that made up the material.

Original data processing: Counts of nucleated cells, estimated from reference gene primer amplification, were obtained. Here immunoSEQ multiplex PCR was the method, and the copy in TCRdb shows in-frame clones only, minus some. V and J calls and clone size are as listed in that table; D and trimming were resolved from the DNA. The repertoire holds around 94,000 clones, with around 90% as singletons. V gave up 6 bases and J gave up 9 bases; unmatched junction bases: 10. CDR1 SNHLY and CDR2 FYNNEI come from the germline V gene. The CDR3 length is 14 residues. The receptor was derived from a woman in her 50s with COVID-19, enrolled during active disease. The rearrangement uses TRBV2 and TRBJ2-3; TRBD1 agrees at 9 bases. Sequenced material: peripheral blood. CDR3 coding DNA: TGTGCCAGCAGGGGACAGGGTAGGGGGATCACGCAGTATTTT. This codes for CASRGQGRGITQYF.